Below are 8 T cell receptor beta chains sequenced from a single sample in a study of graft-versus-host responses after intestinal transplantation. Intraepithelial plus lamina propria lymphocytes were released by processing graft tissue. TCRdb's table, derived via immunoSEQ multiplex PCR, lists solely in-frame clones and lacks some. The sample has 7,500 to 9,500 clones, roughly four fifths seen once; the top ten hold roughly 10%. Material: ileum tissue, obtained around 120 days after transplant. Every receptor here comes from a human patient who received an intestinal transplant, so some T cells may come from the graft donor.

The chain uses TRBV11-2 and TRBJ1-4; no clear D gene. Trimming took 5 bases from V and 1 from J, leaving 11 bases between them. CDR3 size: 15 residues. Germline V gene data show CDR1 as SGHAT and CDR2 as FQNNGV. This CDR3 is CASSHAPGTNEKLFF. The CDR3 nucleotides are TGTGCCAGCAGCCACGCCCCGGGAACTAATGAAAAACTGTTTTTT.

The V gene is TRBV27, the J gene TRBJ2-6; D is undetermined. Trimming cost V 2 bases and J 5 bases, with 4 bases left between them. The CDR3 is made up of 13 amino acids. Germline lookup yields CDR1 MNHEY and CDR2 SMNVEV (reference sequence). The DNA of the CDR3 is TGTGCCAGCAGTTTAAATCGGGCCAACGTCCTGACTTTC. Translation gives CASSLNRANVLTF. Full variable domain (remainder filled in from reference TRBV27 and TRBJ2-6): EAQVTQNPRYLITVTGKKLTVTCSQNMNHEYMSWYRQDPGLGLRQIYYSMNVEVTDKGDVPEGYKVSRKEKRNFPLILESPSPNQTSLYFCASSLNRANVLTFGAGSRLTVL.

The V gene is TRBV19, the J gene TRBJ2-7; 10 bases are a match to TRBD2. The CDR3 extends over 14 amino acids. V gave up 3 bases and J gave up 6 bases; unmatched junction bases: 5. Looked up from germline, CDR1 is LNHDA and CDR2 is SQIVND (reference sequence). The CDR3 DNA reads TGTGCCAGTAGTATCTCTAGCGGGGGTCTCGAGCAGTACTTC. It yields the protein CASSISSGGLEQYF.

The chain carries TRBV6-1 and TRBJ2-7, with TRBD2 as a possible D gene (7 bases). Germline V lookup: CDR1 MNHNS, CDR2 SASEGT. The CDR3 is made up of 16 amino acids. The V end was cut by 3 bases, the J end by 4 bases, with 19 bases between. Written as DNA, the CDR3 is TGTGCCAGCAGTGATAATGGCTGGGGGGGCGGGTACGAGCAGTACTTC. This codes for CASSDNGWGGGYEQYF.

This clone was recorded a few times. The rearrangement uses TRBV29-1 and TRBJ1-2; maybe TRBD1 (5 bases). This CDR3 has 12 residues. Trimming shortened V by 5 bases and J by 9 bases, and 16 bases separated the two germline ends. CDR1 and CDR2 (germline): SQVTM, ANQGSEA. The CDR3 region has the DNA TGCAGCGTTAACCGTTTGGGGACGAGCTACACCTTC. Translated: CSVNRLGTSYTF.

The rearrangement uses TRBV2 and TRBJ1-2; D gene unclear. The CDR3 spans 12 residues. The V gene's germline CDR1 is SNHLY and CDR2 FYNNEI. The V end lost 6 bases, the J end lost 4 bases, and 9 bases lay between the germline ends. CDR3 protein: CASRSDSYGYTF. The CDR3 DNA is TGTGCCAGCAGATCGGACTCCTATGGCTACACCTTC.

The chain has TRBV29-1 and TRBJ1-1, with D possibly being TRBD1 (5 bases). The CDR3 runs to 10 residues. The germline CDR1 and CDR2 sequences are SQVTM and ANQGSEA. The germline V and J ends were trimmed by 5 bases and 8 bases, with 9 bases remaining between them. Here the CDR3 reads CSVRGFEAFF. DNA for the CDR3: TGCAGCGTTCGGGGGTTCGAAGCTTTCTTT.

The chain uses TRBV5-1 and TRBJ1-4, with D perhaps TRBD1 (5 bases). The V end was cut by 2 bases, the J end by 1 base, with 9 bases between. This CDR3 spans 15 amino acids. Germline V CDR1 and CDR2: SGHRS, YFSETQ. The CDR3 DNA reads as TGCGCCAGCAGCTTTGTGGGGGAAACTAATGAAAAACTGTTTTTT. It yields the protein CASSFVGETNEKLFF.